This T cell receptor (beta chain) was found in a study of shared clonotypes between healthy human individuals. Study results and limitations: Memory subsets generally showed lower estimated richness than naive subsets.

The germline gives CDR1 MGHRA, CDR2 YSYEKL. Trimming removed 2 bases at V and 7 bases at J, with 3 bases between. This CDR3 is built from 11 residues. The table came from immunoSEQ multiplex PCR; TCRdb's copy has only in-frame clones and leaves some out. The sample includes approximately 1,500,000 clones, around 97% of them seen just once. This clone has only one observation. Antigen specificity is unknown. The rearrangement links TRBV4-1 to TRBJ2-1; D is unresolved. Sequencing was done on a sample of naive CD4+ T cells sorted from blood. Documented subset: CD45RA+ positively selected. The sequence was obtained from a man aged 25-40 years in good health. CDR3 DNA sequence: TGCGCCAGCAGCCAACTGAATGAGCAGTTCTTC. This translates into CASSQLNEQFF.